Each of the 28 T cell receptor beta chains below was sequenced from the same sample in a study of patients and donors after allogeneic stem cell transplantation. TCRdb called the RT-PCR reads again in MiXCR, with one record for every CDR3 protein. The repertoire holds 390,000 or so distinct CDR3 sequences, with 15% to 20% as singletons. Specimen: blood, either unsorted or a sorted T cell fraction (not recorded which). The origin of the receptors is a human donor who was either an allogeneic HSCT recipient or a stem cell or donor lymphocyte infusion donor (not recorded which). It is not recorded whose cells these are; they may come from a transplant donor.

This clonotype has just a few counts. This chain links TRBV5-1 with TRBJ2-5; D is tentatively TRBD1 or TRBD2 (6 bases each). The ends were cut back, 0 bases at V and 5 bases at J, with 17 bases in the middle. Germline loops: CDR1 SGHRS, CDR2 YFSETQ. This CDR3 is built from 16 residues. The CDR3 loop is CASSLVDGQGGETQYF. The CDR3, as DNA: TGCGCCAGCAGCTTGGTAGACGGCCAAGGGGGGGAGACCCAGTACTTC.

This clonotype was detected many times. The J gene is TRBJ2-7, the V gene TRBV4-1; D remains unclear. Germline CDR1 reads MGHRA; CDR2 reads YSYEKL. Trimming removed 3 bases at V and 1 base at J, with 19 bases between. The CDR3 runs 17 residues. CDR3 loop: CASSHLLLQLPSYEQYF. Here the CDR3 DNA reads TGCGCCAGCAGCCACCTCTTACTACAGTTACCTTCCTACGAGCAGTACTTC.

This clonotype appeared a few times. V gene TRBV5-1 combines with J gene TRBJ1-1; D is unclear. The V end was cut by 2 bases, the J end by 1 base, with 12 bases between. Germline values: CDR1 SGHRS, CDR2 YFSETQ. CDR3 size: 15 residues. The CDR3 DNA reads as TGCGCCAGCAGCTTACTTCCTGGCGGGAACACTGAAGCTTTCTTT. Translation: CASSLLPGGNTEAFF.

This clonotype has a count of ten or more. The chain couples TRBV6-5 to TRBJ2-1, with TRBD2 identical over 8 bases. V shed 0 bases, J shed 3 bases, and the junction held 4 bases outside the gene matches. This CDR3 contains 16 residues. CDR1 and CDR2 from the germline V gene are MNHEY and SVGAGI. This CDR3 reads CASSYSSGRLYNEQFF. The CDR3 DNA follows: TGTGCCAGCAGTTACTCGAGCGGGAGACTCTACAATGAGCAGTTCTTC.

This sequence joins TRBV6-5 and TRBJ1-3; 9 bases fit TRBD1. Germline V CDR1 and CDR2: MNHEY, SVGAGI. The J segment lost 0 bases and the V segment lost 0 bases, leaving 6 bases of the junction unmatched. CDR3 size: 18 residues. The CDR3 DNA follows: TGTGCCAGCAGTTACTCGAGAGGGACAGGGACCTCTGGAAACACCATATATTTT. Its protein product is CASSYSRGTGTSGNTIYF.

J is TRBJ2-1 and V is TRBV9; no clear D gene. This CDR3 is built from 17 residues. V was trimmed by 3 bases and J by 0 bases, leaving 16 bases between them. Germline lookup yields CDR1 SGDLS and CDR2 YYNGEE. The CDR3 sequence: CASSDTPPQSSYNEQFF. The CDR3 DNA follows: TGTGCCAGCAGCGATACCCCCCCGCAGAGCTCCTACAATGAGCAGTTCTTC. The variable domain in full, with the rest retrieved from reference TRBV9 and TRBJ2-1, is DSGVTQTPKHLITATGQRVTLRCSPRSGDLSVYWYQQSLDQGLQFLIQYYNGEERAKGNILERFSAQQFPDLHSELNLSSLELGDSALYFCASSDTPPQSSYNEQFFGPGTRLTVL.

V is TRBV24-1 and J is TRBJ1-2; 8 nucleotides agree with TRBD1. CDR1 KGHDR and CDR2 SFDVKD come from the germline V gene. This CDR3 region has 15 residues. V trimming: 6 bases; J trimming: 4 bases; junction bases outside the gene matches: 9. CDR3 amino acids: CATSPTTGATYGYTF. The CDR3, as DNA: TGTGCCACCAGTCCAACGACAGGGGCGACCTATGGCTACACCTTC.

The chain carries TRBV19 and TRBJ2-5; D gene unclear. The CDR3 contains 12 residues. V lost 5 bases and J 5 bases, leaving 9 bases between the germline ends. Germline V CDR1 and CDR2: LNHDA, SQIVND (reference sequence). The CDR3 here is CASSSLSETQYF. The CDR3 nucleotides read TGTGCCAGTAGTTCCCTGTCGGAGACCCAGTACTTC.

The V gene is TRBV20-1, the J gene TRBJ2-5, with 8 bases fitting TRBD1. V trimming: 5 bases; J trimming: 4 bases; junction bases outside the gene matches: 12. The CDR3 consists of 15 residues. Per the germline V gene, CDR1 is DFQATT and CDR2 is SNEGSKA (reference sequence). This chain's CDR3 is CSAAILGQAIETQYF. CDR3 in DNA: TGCAGTGCTGCCATACTGGGACAGGCTATAGAGACCCAGTACTTC.

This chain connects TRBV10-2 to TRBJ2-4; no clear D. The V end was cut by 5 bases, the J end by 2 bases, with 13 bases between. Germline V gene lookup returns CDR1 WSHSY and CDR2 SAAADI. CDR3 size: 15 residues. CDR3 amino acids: CASSNSVLTKNIQYF. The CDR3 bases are TGCGCCAGCAGTAATTCTGTATTGACCAAAAACATTCAGTACTTC.

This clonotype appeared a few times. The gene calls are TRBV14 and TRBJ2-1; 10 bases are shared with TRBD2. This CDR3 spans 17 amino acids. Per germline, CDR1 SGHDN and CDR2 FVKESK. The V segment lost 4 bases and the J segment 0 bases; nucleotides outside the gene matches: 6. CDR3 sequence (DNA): TGTGCCAGCAGCCGCTGGACTAGCGGAGCCTCCTACAATGAGCAGTTCTTC. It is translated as CASSRWTSGASYNEQFF.

CDR3: CANRRDRGGGCGANVLTF. The CDR3 nucleotides are TGTGCCAACCGCCGGGACAGGGGGGGTGGGTGTGGGGCCAACGTCCTGACTTTC. The chain recombines TRBV12-3 or TRBV12-4 with TRBJ2-6, with 11 positions matching TRBD1. With V trimmed by 10 bases and J by 3 bases, 14 bases remained unmatched. This CDR3 is built from 18 residues.

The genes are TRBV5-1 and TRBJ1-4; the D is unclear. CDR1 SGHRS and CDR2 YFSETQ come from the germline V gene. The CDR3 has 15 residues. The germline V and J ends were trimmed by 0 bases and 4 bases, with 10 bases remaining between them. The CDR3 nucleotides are TGCGCCAGCAGCTTGGCGGGAGCCCGTAATGAAAAACTGTTTTTT. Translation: CASSLAGARNEKLFF.

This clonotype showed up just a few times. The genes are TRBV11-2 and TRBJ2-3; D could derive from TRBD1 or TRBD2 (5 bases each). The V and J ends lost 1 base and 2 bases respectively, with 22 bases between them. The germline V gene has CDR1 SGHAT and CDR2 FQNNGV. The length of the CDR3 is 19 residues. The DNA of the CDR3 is TGTGCCAGCAGCTTAGTCGACGCACCGGGACGGCTATACACAGATACGCAGTATTTT. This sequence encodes CASSLVDAPGRLYTDTQYF.

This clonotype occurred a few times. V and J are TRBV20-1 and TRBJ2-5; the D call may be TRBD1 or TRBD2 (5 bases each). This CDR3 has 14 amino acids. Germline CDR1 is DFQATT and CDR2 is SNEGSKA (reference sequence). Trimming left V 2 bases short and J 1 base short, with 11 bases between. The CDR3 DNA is TGCAGTGCTAGAAGTCCGGGACGCCAAGAGACCCAGTACTTC. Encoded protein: CSARSPGRQETQYF.

The CDR3 protein is CASSWGGLGYTF. CDR3 DNA sequence: TGTGCCAGCTCATGGGGGGGGCTGGGCTACACCTTC. The chain carries TRBV12-3 or TRBV12-4 and TRBJ1-2; D may be TRBD1 (6 bases). Trimming cost V 8 bases and J 8 bases, with 15 bases left between them. The CDR3 runs to 12 residues.

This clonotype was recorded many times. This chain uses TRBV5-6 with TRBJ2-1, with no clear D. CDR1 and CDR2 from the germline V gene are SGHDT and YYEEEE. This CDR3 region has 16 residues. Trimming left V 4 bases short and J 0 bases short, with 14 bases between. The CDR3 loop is CASSPLTRSSYNEQFF. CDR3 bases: TGTGCCAGCAGCCCCCTCACGCGGAGCTCCTACAATGAGCAGTTCTTC.

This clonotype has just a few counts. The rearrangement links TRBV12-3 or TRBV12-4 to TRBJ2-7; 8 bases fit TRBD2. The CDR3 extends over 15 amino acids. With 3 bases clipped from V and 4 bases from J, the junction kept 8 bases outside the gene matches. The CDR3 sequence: CASSLGVAGPYEQYF. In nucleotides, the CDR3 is TGTGCCAGCAGTTTGGGGGTAGCGGGGCCTTACGAGCAGTACTTC.

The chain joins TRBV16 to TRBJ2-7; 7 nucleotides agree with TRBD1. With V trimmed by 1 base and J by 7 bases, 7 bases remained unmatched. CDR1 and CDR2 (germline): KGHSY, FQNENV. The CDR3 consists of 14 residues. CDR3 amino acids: CASSQFTGVGEQYF. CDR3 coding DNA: TGTGCCAGCAGCCAATTTACAGGGGTTGGAGAGCAGTACTTC.

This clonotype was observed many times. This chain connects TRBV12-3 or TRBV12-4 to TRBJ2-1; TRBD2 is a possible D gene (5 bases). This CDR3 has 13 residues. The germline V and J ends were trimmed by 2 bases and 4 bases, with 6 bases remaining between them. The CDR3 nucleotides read TGTGCCAGCAGTTTACGGGGTTACAATGAGCAGTTCTTC. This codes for CASSLRGYNEQFF.

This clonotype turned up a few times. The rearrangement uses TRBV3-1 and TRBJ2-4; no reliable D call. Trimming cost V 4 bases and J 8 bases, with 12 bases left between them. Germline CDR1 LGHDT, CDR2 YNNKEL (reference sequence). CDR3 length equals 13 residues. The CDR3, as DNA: TGTGCCAGCAGCCGCTTGACACCGGACATTCAGTACTTC. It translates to CASSRLTPDIQYF.

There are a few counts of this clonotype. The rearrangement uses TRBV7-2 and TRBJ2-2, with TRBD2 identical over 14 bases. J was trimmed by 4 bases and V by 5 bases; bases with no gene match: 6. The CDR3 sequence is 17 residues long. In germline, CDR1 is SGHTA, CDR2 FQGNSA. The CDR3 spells CASSPRLAGGVTGELFF. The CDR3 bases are TGTGCCAGCAGCCCCCGACTAGCGGGGGGGGTCACCGGGGAGCTGTTTTTT.

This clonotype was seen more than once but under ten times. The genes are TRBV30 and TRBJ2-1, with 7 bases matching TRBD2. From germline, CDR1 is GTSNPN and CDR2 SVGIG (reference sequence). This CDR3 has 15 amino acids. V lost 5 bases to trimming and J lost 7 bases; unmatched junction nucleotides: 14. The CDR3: CAWSRGGRRRNEQFF. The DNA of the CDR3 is TGTGCCTGGTCTCGGGGCGGGAGACGGCGGAATGAGCAGTTCTTC.

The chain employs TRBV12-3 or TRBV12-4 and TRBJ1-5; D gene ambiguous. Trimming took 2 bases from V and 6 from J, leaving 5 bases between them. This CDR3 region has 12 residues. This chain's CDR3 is CASSLNRQPQHF. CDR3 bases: TGTGCCAGCAGTTTAAATCGTCAGCCCCAGCATTTT.

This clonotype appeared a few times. The CDR3 loop reads CASSSGRLAGDEQYF. The CDR3 DNA sequence: TGTGCCAGCAGCTCAGGTCGACTAGCGGGGGACGAGCAGTACTTC. J is TRBJ2-7 and V is TRBV7-8; 12 positions match TRBD2. With V trimmed by 4 bases and J by 5 bases, 6 bases remained unmatched. Germline values: CDR1 SGHVS, CDR2 FQNEAQ. The CDR3 consists of 15 residues.

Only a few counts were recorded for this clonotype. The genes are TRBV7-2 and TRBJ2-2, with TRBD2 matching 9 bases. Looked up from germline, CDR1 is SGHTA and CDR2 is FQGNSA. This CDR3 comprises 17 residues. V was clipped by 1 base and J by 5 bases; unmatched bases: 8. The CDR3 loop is CASSLVAGDYLTGELFF. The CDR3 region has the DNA TGTGCCAGCAGCTTAGTAGCGGGAGACTACCTTACCGGGGAGCTGTTTTTT.

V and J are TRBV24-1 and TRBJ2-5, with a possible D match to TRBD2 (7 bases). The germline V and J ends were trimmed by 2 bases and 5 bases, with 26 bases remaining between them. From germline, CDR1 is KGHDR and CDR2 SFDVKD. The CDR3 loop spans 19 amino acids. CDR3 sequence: CATSDSLETLGGAAETQYF. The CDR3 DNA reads TGTGCCACCAGTGATTCCTTAGAGACCTTAGGGGGGGCGGCGGAGACCCAGTACTTC.

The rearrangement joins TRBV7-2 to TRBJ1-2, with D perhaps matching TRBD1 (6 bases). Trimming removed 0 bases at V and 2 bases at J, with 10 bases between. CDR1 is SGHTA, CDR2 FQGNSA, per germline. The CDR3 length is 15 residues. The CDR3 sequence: CASSLAGGPNYGYTF. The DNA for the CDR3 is TGTGCCAGCAGCTTAGCGGGGGGCCCGAACTATGGCTACACCTTC.